This passage covers 18 T cell receptor beta chains from one sample sequenced in a study of OX40 agonist ivuxolimab in advanced cancers. Using immunoSEQ multiplex PCR, the repertoire was profiled, and TCRdb retains in-frame clones only, with some absent. Of roughly 32,000 clones listed, about 92% are singletons. Sequencing was performed on CD4+ or CD8+ T cells sorted from blood, taken in a trial of the OX40 agonist ivuxolimab. The receptor source for this set is an adult with an advanced solid tumor such as melanoma, head and neck, liver or kidney cancer.

This clone occurred once. The rearrangement joins TRBV7-6 to TRBJ2-7; 10 positions agree with TRBD1. J was trimmed by 2 bases and V by 1 base; bases with no gene match: 8. Looked up from germline, CDR1 is SGHVS and CDR2 is FNYEAQ. This CDR3 is 17 amino acids long. CDR3 amino acids: CASSLEVTGTGAYEQYF. In DNA, the CDR3 is TGTGCCAGCAGCTTAGAAGTCACTGGGACAGGGGCCTACGAGCAGTACTTC.

This chain uses TRBV28 with TRBJ2-1; TRBD2 agrees at 10 bases. J was trimmed by 6 bases and V by 7 bases; bases with no gene match: 6. This CDR3 comprises 14 residues. Germline V lookup: CDR1 MDHEN, CDR2 SYDVKM. CDR3 residues: CASTPSGSFNEQFF. The CDR3 DNA reads TGTGCCAGCACACCTAGCGGGAGCTTCAATGAGCAGTTCTTC.

The chain joins TRBV30 to TRBJ2-2; D is possibly TRBD1 (6 bases). With 4 bases removed from V and 1 base from J, the gap between germline ends came to 10 bases. Germline V CDR1 and CDR2: GTSNPN, SVGIG (reference sequence). The CDR3 is 14 residues long. In nucleotides, the CDR3 is TGTGCCTGGATGCTCAGGGGGAACACCGGGGAGCTGTTTTTT. Its protein product is CAWMLRGNTGELFF.

J is TRBJ1-2 and V is TRBV9; TRBD1 matches at 9 bases. CDR1 and CDR2 from the germline V gene are SGDLS and YYNGEE. The CDR3 has 13 amino acids. The trim removed 4 bases at V and 7 bases at J, leaving 5 bases unmatched. This CDR3 is CASSSTGGIGYTF. The CDR3 coding sequence is TGTGCCAGCAGCTCGACAGGGGGGATTGGCTACACCTTC. Full variable domain (missing parts from reference TRBV9 and TRBJ1-2): DSGVTQTPKHLITATGQRVTLRCSPRSGDLSVYWYQQSLDQGLQFLIQYYNGEERAKGNILERFSAQQFPDLHSELNLSSLELGDSALYFCASSSTGGIGYTFGSGTRLTVV.

V gene TRBV7-9 combines with J gene TRBJ2-5; D might be TRBD1 or TRBD2, each matching 5 bases. The DNA end favors TRBJ2-7, so the J call may be wrong. Germline CDR1 is SEHNR and CDR2 is FQNEAQ (reference sequence). CDR3 length equals 15 residues. The CDR3 reads CASSPRGAGAYEQYF. The CDR3 DNA is TGTGCCAGCAGCCCGAGGGGCGCCGGGGCCTACGAGCAGTACTTC.

This clone was seen more than once but under ten times. This chain joins TRBV4-1 and TRBJ2-7; D might be TRBD1 (6 bases). V shed 1 base and J shed 3 bases, with 13 bases lying between them. The germline V gene encodes CDR1 MGHRA and CDR2 YSYEKL. The CDR3 is made up of 15 amino acids. The CDR3 DNA is TGCGCCAGCAGCCAAGCACAGGGACATGGCTACGAGCAGTACTTC. The encoded protein is CASSQAQGHGYEQYF.

This clone was seen only once. The chain carries TRBV20-1 and TRBJ2-3; D remains unclear. Germline V lookup: CDR1 DFQATT, CDR2 SNEGSKA (reference sequence). The CDR3 is made up of 11 amino acids. V lost 3 bases and J 5 bases, leaving 6 bases between the germline ends. As DNA, the CDR3 is TGCAGTGCTAGCCGCAGAGATACGCAGTATTTT. Residues: CSASRRDTQYF.

This clone was recorded once. The V call is TRBV7-8, the J call TRBJ2-7; D not certain. Trimming took 1 base from V and 7 from J, leaving 20 bases between them. The CDR3 loop spans 16 amino acids. CDR1 is SGHVS and CDR2 is FQNEAQ in the germline V gene. CDR3 residues: CASSLDPRPTREEQYF. The CDR3 DNA reads as TGTGCCAGCAGCTTAGACCCCCGCCCGACTCGAGAGGAGCAGTACTTC.

V is TRBV18 and J is TRBJ2-1; D gene ambiguous. The V end lost 3 bases, the J end lost 5 bases, and 5 bases lay between the germline ends. Germline CDR1 and CDR2: KGHSH and LQKENI. The CDR3 consists of 12 residues. CDR3 in amino acids: CASSPSDNEQFF. The CDR3 region has the DNA TGTGCCAGCTCACCTTCTGACAATGAGCAGTTCTTC.

The chain is built from TRBV27 and TRBJ2-3, with a weak D call TRBD2 (6 bases). The CDR3 is 13 residues long. From germline, CDR1 is MNHEY and CDR2 SMNVEV (reference sequence). Trimming took off 8 bases at V and 6 bases at J, with 15 bases between the two ends. CDR3 in DNA: TGTGCCAGCGGCTTCAGGGCGGGGGATACGCAGTATTTT. It codes for CASGFRAGDTQYF.

Only a few counts were recorded for this clone. The V and J genes are TRBV15 and TRBJ2-3; D gene uncertain. V lost 3 bases and J lost 0, with 16 bases in between. This CDR3 contains 17 residues. Germline-derived CDR1 and CDR2 are LNHNV and YYDKDF (reference sequence). CDR3 residues: CATSSSAMVGSTDTQYF. Here the CDR3 DNA reads TGTGCCACCAGCAGTTCCGCGATGGTTGGGAGCACAGATACGCAGTATTTT.

This chain joins TRBV4-1 and TRBJ2-7; D is perhaps TRBD1 (6 bases). The length of the CDR3 is 14 residues. From germline, CDR1 is MGHRA and CDR2 YSYEKL. V lost 3 bases to trimming and J lost 3 bases, with 12 bases between them. CDR3 sequence (DNA): TGCGCCAGCAGCCAGGCCAGGGGCCTCTACGAGCAGTACTTC. Residues: CASSQARGLYEQYF.

The gene calls are TRBV19 and TRBJ2-1; D might be TRBD2 (5 bases). Germline V gives CDR1 LNHDA, CDR2 SQIVND (reference sequence). The CDR3 is 15 amino acids. V lost 3 bases and J 9 bases, leaving 18 bases between the germline ends. CDR3 nucleotides: TGTGCCAGTAGTATCGCCTTAGTCGGGGAGTTTGAGCAGTTCTTC. It is translated as CASSIALVGEFEQFF.

The chain has TRBV9 and TRBJ1-2, with 7 bases fitting TRBD1. This CDR3 has 14 amino acids. Germline V gene lookup returns CDR1 SGDLS and CDR2 YYNGEE. With V trimmed by 3 bases and J by 2 bases, 4 bases remained unmatched. In DNA form, the CDR3 reads TGTGCCAGCAGCGCCGGGACAGACAACTATGGCTACACCTTC. Its translation: CASSAGTDNYGYTF.

The chain is built from TRBV5-4 and TRBJ2-2; the match to TRBD1 covers 8 bases. The CDR3 contains 15 residues. The germline gives CDR1 SGHNT, CDR2 YYREEE (reference sequence). V trimming: 9 bases; J trimming: 6 bases; junction bases outside the gene matches: 13. CDR3 DNA: TGTGCCATCACGGTCCCGGACAGGGCCCCCGGGGAGCTGTTTTTT. This encodes CAITVPDRAPGELFF.

The genes are TRBV19 and TRBJ1-5; 7 nucleotides match TRBD1. V gave up 10 bases and J gave up 11 bases; unmatched junction bases: 17. The CDR3 consists of 14 residues. Germline V CDR1 and CDR2: LNHDA, SQIVND (reference sequence). CDR3 protein: CATGGFGAQGAQHF. CDR3 bases: TGTGCCACTGGTGGGTTTGGGGCCCAGGGGGCCCAGCATTTT.

Points on this clone: Mismatch with germline at one junction end may stem from a read error. The J gene is TRBJ2-7, the V gene TRBV10-3; D possibly matches TRBD1 or TRBD2 (5 bases each). Germline V gene lookup returns CDR1 ENHRY and CDR2 SYGVKD. The CDR3 extends over 19 amino acids. CDR3 DNA: TGTGTCATCAGTGAGGTGGCGTTGGGAGACAGTGACCTCCCCTACGAGCAGTACTTC. Amino acids: CVISEVALGDSDLPYEQYF.

The chain is built from TRBV11-2 and TRBJ2-7, with a tentative D call TRBD1 (5 bases). The CDR3 is 14 amino acids. Trimming took off 5 bases at V and 0 bases at J, with 11 bases between the two ends. Germline V gene sequence: CDR1 SGHAT, CDR2 FQNNGV. CDR3 nucleotide sequence: TGTGCCAGCAGCACAGGACAAAGCTCCTACGAGCAGTACTTC. Protein: CASSTGQSSYEQYF.